The present entry profiles one T cell receptor (beta chain) with its context. No antigen is known for it. PCR was performed using 60 Vbeta and 13 Jbeta primers. The table came from immunoSEQ multiplex PCR; TCRdb's copy has only in-frame clones and leaves some out. The sample lists 100,000 or so clones; about 67% were seen once. The data derive from a study of cytomegalovirus exposure and HLA in healthy donors. The study's findings and limits: It is likely that the observed cluster of highly shared sequence variants was a sequencing artifact. The classifier was said to identify cytomegalovirus status with high specificity and sensitivity.

The sample taken for sequencing was PBMCs. The TCR comes from a man under 40 in good health and CMV-seronegative.

This CDR3 reads CASSQDGLSGLRSQPQHF. The CDR3 coding sequence is TGCGCCAGCAGCCAAGATGGACTGAGTGGCCTTAGGAGTCAGCCCCAGCATTTT. V and J are TRBV4-3 and TRBJ1-5; D remains ambiguous. V lost 0 bases, J lost 6 bases, and 21 bases lay in between. The CDR3 length is 18 residues. Per the germline V gene, CDR1 is LGHNA and CDR2 is YSLEER.